Described below is a single T cell receptor (beta chain) sequence and its context. The antigen remains unidentified. This sample is drawn from a study of cytomegalovirus exposure and HLA in healthy donors. General observations from the study: Later analysis suggested most CMV-associated TCR beta chains were HLA-restricted.

60 Vbeta and 13 Jbeta primers were used in PCR. Clones were read by immunoSEQ multiplex PCR, and TCRdb kept only the in-frame ones, dropping some. This table has about 250,000 clones, 65% to 85% appearing once. The sequence was obtained from a female donor in good health and CMV-seronegative. Source material: PBMCs.

CDR3 sequence reads: CASSLRGLAADTQYF. In DNA, the CDR3 is TGTGCCAGCAGCCTTCGTGGACTAGCGGCAGATACGCAGTATTTT. The V gene is TRBV7-3, the J gene TRBJ2-3, with 10 bases lining up with TRBD2. The V gene end was trimmed by 5 bases and the J gene end by 4 bases; junction bases not matched to a gene: 6. The CDR3 covers 15 residues. Germline CDR1 SGHTA, CDR2 FQGTGA.